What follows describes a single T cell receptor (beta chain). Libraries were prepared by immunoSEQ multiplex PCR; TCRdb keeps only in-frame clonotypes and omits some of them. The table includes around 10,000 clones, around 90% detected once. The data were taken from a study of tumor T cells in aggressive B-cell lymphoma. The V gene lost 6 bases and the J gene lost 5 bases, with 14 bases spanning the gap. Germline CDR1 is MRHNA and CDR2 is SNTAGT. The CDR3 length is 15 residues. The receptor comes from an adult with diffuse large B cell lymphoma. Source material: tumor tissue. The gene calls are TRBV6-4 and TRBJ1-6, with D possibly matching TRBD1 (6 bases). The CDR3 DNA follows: TGTGCCAGCAGCCTAACTACAGGGAATAATTCACCCCTCCACTTT. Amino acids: CASSLTTGNNSPLHF.